These T cell receptor beta chains were read from a single sample in a study of blood T cell repertoires in COVID-19. Generated by immunoSEQ multiplex PCR, the TCRdb table keeps only in-frame clones and is missing some. The table records about 40,000 clones, under 85% of them present only once. Input material: peripheral blood. Receptors were obtained from a woman of 80 years or more with acute or convalescent COVID-19. The CDR3 runs from the conserved cysteine through the conserved F or W. D genes are given only for firm matches. Size is omitted from some rows. Given values are once, few, many or a class for expanded clones.

V	D	J	size	DNA	CDR3
TRBV30	NA	TRBJ2-1	NA	TGTGCCTGGGAGGAGCCGTACGGGGTGAATGAGCAGTTCTTC	CAWEEPYGVNEQFF
TRBV6-5	NA	TRBJ2-3	NA	TGTGCCAGCAGTTACATTCCGCTAGGTACGCAGTATTTT	CASSYIPLGTQYF
TRBV6-5	TRBD2	TRBJ2-1	NA	TGTGCCAGCAGGGGACTAGCGGGCTACAATGAGCAGTTCTTC	CASRGLAGYNEQFF
TRBV9	TRBD2	TRBJ2-5	few	TGTGCCAGCTCTACTAGCGGGAGGCCCCAAGAGACCCAGTACTTC	CASSTSGRPQETQYF
TRBV30	TRBD2	TRBJ2-3	NA	TGTGCCTGGAGTCCTAGACCCCCGGGACTAGTATGGACAGATACGCAGTATTTT	CAWSPRPPGLVWTDTQYF
TRBV18	NA	TRBJ1-2	few	TGTGCCAGCTCACCATACACAGGGTCCTATGGCTACACCTTC	CASSPYTGSYGYTF
TRBV11-3	NA	TRBJ2-5	NA	TGTGCCAGCAAACCGACAGGACAAGAGACCCAGTACTTC	CASKPTGQETQYF
TRBV5-1	TRBD2	TRBJ2-1	NA	TGCGCCAGCAGCTGGGGACTAGCGGAAAATGAGCAGTTCTTC	CASSWGLAENEQFF
TRBV4-2	NA	TRBJ2-7	NA	TGTGCCAGCAGCCAAGATTGGACTACCTACGAGCAGTACTTC	CASSQDWTTYEQYF
TRBV27	TRBD2	TRBJ2-1	few	TGTGCCAGCAGTTTGGAGGGACTAGCGGGAGGGCCTGACATCTACGCTGAGCAGTTCTTC	CASSLEGLAGGPDIYAEQFF
TRBV3-1/TRBV3-2	NA	TRBJ2-7	NA	TGTGCCAGCAGCCAAGTCGGGTTCACCGGCGAGCAGTACTTC	CASSQVGFTGEQYF
TRBV20-1	NA	TRBJ1-3	NA	TGCAGTGCTAGTAAATCAGTCTCTGGAAACACCATATATTTT	CSASKSVSGNTIYF
TRBV30	NA	TRBJ2-4	NA	TGTGCCTGGAGTGATCCCCCGGCCAAAAACATTCAGTACTTC	CAWSDPPAKNIQYF
TRBV11-2	NA	TRBJ2-3	NA	TGTGCCAGCAGCGTCCGGGGAGGAGATACGCAGTATTTT	CASSVRGGDTQYF
TRBV7-9	NA	TRBJ2-3	NA	TGTGCCAGCAGCTCAGGACTTAACCCGAGGAGCACAGATACGCAGTATTTT	CASSSGLNPRSTDTQYF
TRBV7-2	NA	TRBJ1-5	NA	TGTGCCAGCAGCGCTGGAGGAGCTAGCAATCAGCCCCAGCATTTT	CASSAGGASNQPQHF
TRBV18	NA	TRBJ1-1	NA	TGTGCCAGCTCGCGCGTCGAGAACACTGAAGCTTTCTTT	CASSRVENTEAFF
TRBV14	NA	TRBJ2-1	few	TGTGCCAGCAGAAGCAGGGGTAGTGGCAATGAGCAGTTCTTC	CASRSRGSGNEQFF
TRBV10-1	TRBD1	TRBJ1-1	NA	TGCGCCAGCAGTCCTAGGATAGGGGGCCACACTGAAGCTTTCTTT	CASSPRIGGHTEAFF
TRBV7-2	TRBD1	TRBJ1-1	NA	TGTGCCAGCAGCTCCCAGGGGACAGGTGAAGCTTTCTTT	CASSSQGTGEAFF
TRBV10-3	NA	TRBJ1-1	NA	TGTGCCATCAGTACTAGGACAGTCACCGCCCTACAGAATGAAGCTTTCTTT	CAISTRTVTALQNEAFF
TRBV27	TRBD1	TRBJ2-7	NA	TGTGCCAGCAGTTTCGGGACAGAGACCTACGAGCAGTACTTC	CASSFGTETYEQYF
TRBV30	NA	TRBJ1-2	NA	TGTGCCTGGAGTGTTGCTTACAGAGCCGGCTACACCTTC	CAWSVAYRAGYTF
TRBV5-1	TRBD2	TRBJ2-1	NA	TGCGCCAGCAGCTTGGGGGGAGGGGACGGTGAGCAGTTCTTC	CASSLGGGDGEQFF
TRBV10-1	TRBD2	TRBJ2-7	once	TGCGCCAGCAGTGAGTCGGCGGGAGGGGAGTACGAGCAGTACTTC	CASSESAGGEYEQYF
TRBV6-2/TRBV6-3	TRBD1	TRBJ1-2	NA	TGTGCCAGCAGTCCCCCCGGGACAGGGAGCTATGGCTACACCTTC	CASSPPGTGSYGYTF
TRBV6-1	NA	TRBJ2-7	NA	TGTGCCAGCAGTGAAGGGAGCTTCTACGAGCAGTACTTC	CASSEGSFYEQYF
TRBV11-2	NA	TRBJ1-4	NA	TGTGCCAGCAGCCCCAACCAGGGATGGGGTGAAAAACTGTTTTTT	CASSPNQGWGEKLFF
TRBV27	TRBD1	TRBJ2-7	NA	TGTGCCAGCAGTTTATCATTGGGACAGGGGAGGCGCGAGCAGTACTTC	CASSLSLGQGRREQYF
TRBV6-5	NA	TRBJ1-5	once	TGTGCCAGCCTGTACACGTCTAGCAATCAGCCCCAGCATTTT	CASLYTSSNQPQHF
TRBV12-3/TRBV12-4	NA	TRBJ2-3	NA	TGTGCCAGCAGCTATGTAACAGATACGCAGTATTTT	CASSYVTDTQYF
TRBV19	NA	TRBJ2-2	once	TGTGCCAGTAGTGGGAGGACGCGGAACACCGGGGAGCTGTTTTTT	CASSGRTRNTGELFF
TRBV7-9	NA	TRBJ2-5	NA	TGTGCCAGCAGCCCAGCGGGCACGGGCGCTTGGACCCAGTACTTC	CASSPAGTGAWTQYF
TRBV5-8	NA	TRBJ1-1	NA	TGTGCCAGCAGCTTGGCAGGCACGAACACTGAAGCTTTCTTT	CASSLAGTNTEAFF
TRBV7-2	NA	TRBJ2-3	NA	TGTGCCAGCAGCTTTTACGTACTTACAGATACGCAGTATTTT	CASSFYVLTDTQYF
TRBV30	TRBD1	TRBJ1-1	NA	TGTGCCTGGACGACAGGGGGCGCAGGGTTGGGCACTGAAGCTTTCTTT	CAWTTGGAGLGTEAFF
TRBV5-1	TRBD1	TRBJ2-5	once	TGCGCCAGCAGCTTCAGGGGGCGCGGGGAGACCCAGTACTTC	CASSFRGRGETQYF
TRBV3-1/TRBV3-2	TRBD2	TRBJ2-1	NA	TGTGCCAGCAGCTCCTCTACTGGAGCGGGATGGAATGAGCAGTTCTTC	CASSSSTGAGWNEQFF
TRBV18	TRBD2	TRBJ2-5	NA	TGTGCCAGCTCATCCGTCGGGGGGGAGACCCAGTACTTC	CASSSVGGETQYF
TRBV6-6	NA	TRBJ2-7	NA	TGTGCCAACAGTTACCTGACTAGCTCCTACGAGCAGTACTTC	CANSYLTSSYEQYF
TRBV6-5	NA	TRBJ2-3	NA	TGTGCCACCTCGTCCCGACGGGGAATGGATACGCAGTATTTT	CATSSRRGMDTQYF
TRBV19	NA	TRBJ1-4	few	TGTGCCAGTAGCTATCCGGGACAAAAAGAAAAACTGTTTTTT	CASSYPGQKEKLFF
TRBV5-5	NA	TRBJ1-5	NA	TGTGCCAGCAGCTCAGCCGGGACAAGGAGTCAGCCCCAGCATTTT	CASSSAGTRSQPQHF
TRBV19	NA	TRBJ2-2	NA	TGTGCCAGTAGTGTGTCCTCCTTGACCGGGGAGCTGTTTTTT	CASSVSSLTGELFF
TRBV10-3	TRBD1	TRBJ2-7	NA	TGTGCCATCAGTGAGTGGACAGGGTCAACCTACGAGCAGTACTTC	CAISEWTGSTYEQYF
TRBV5-6	TRBD1	TRBJ2-6	NA	TGTGCCAGCAGCTTCGATATAGGACCAGGGGGCAACGTCCTGACTTTC	CASSFDIGPGGNVLTF
TRBV13	TRBD2	TRBJ2-2	once	TGTGCCAGCAGCTTAGGCGAGGGACTAGCGGGGAACACCGGGGAGCTGTTTTTT	CASSLGEGLAGNTGELFF
TRBV9	NA	TRBJ2-1	NA	TGTGCCAGCAGCTGGACAGATTACAATGAGCAGTTCTTC	CASSWTDYNEQFF
TRBV6-5	NA	TRBJ1-5	NA	TGTGCCAGCAGTTACGGCCAGGGCAATCAGCCCCAGCATTTT	CASSYGQGNQPQHF
TRBV6-2/TRBV6-3	NA	TRBJ1-2	NA	TGTGCCAGCAGTTACGATGACAGGACGGGCTATGGCTACACCTTC	CASSYDDRTGYGYTF
TRBV27	NA	TRBJ2-1	once	TGTGCCAGCAGTTTGTTCGTACTAGCATCCTACAATGAGCAGTTCTTC	CASSLFVLASYNEQFF
TRBV14	NA	TRBJ2-2	NA	TGTGCCAGCAGGAGCCAGGGAGGCACCGGGGAGCTGTTTTTT	CASRSQGGTGELFF
TRBV7-8	NA	TRBJ2-7	few	TGTGCCAGCAGCTTAGGTCTACAGTACTCTCCTGAGGAGCAGTACTTC	CASSLGLQYSPEEQYF
TRBV30	NA	TRBJ1-1	few	TGTGCCTGGAACCCTGCTAGGGGGAAGACTGAAGCTTTCTTT	CAWNPARGKTEAFF
TRBV7-9	TRBD2	TRBJ2-5	few	TGTGCCAGCAGCGCTGGACTAGCGGGAGTTTGGGAGACCCAGTACTTC	CASSAGLAGVWETQYF
TRBV6-5	NA	TRBJ2-7	NA	TGTGCCAGCAGTATGAGATCCTACGAGCAGTACTTC	CASSMRSYEQYF
TRBV19	NA	TRBJ1-1	once	TGTGCCAGTAGTGACTACGGGGGGGGGTACACTGAAGCTTTCTTT	CASSDYGGGYTEAFF
TRBV2	TRBD2	TRBJ2-4	NA	TGTGCCAGCAGGGCGACTAGCGGGAGCTCAGTAGCCAAAAACATTCAGTACTTC	CASRATSGSSVAKNIQYF
TRBV29-1	TRBD1	TRBJ1-2	NA	TGCAGCGCCCCGGGACAGGGGGCACATGGCTACACCTTC	CSAPGQGAHGYTF
TRBV5-4	TRBD2	TRBJ2-3	NA	TGTGCCACCTACACGGGGGGACGCACAGATACGCAGTATTTT	CATYTGGRTDTQYF